This TCR beta chain appears in the sequencing data of a study of shared clonotypes between healthy human individuals. TCRdb's copy holds only in-frame clones and misses some; the assay was immunoSEQ multiplex PCR. Of approximately 1.5 million clones listed, approximately 98.5% are singletons. This CDR3 region has 12 residues. The V gene's germline CDR1 is SQVTM and CDR2 ANQGSEA. The V and J ends lost 6 bases and 5 bases, in that order; junction bases with no gene match: 6. Sequences were obtained from naive CD4+ T cells sorted from blood. Subset denoted: CD45RA+ positively selected. This receptor was obtained from a man between 25 and 39 years old in good health. The V call is TRBV29-1, the J call TRBJ2-5; 7 nucleotides match TRBD1. CDR3 bases: TGCAGCGTCCGGGACAGCGTCGAGACCCAGTACTTC. Translation gives CSVRDSVETQYF.